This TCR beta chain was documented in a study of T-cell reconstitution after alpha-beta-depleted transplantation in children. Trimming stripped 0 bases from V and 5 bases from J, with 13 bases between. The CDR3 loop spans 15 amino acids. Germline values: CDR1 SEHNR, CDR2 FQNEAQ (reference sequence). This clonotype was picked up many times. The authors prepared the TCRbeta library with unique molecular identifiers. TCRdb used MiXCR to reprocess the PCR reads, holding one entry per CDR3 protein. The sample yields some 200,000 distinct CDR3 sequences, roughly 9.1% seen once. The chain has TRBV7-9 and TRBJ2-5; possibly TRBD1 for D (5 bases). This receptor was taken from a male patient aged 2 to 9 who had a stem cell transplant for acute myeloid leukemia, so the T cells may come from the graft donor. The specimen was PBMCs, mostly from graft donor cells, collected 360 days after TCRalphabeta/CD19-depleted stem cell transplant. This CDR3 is CASSLAEAGWETQYF. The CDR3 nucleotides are TGTGCCAGCAGCTTAGCTGAGGCAGGGTGGGAGACCCAGTACTTC.